A single sample is the source of the 23 T cell receptor beta chains below, sequenced in a study of early T cells in non-severe SARS-CoV-2 infection. TCRdb re-called the 5' RACE reads through MiXCR, storing one row per CDR3 protein. This table holds 55,000 to 75,000 distinct CDR3 sequences, about 7.7% found once. Source material: whole blood. Receptors originate from an adult who was a healthcare worker with PCR-confirmed SARS-CoV-2 infection or an uninfected control (not recorded which).

The J gene is TRBJ1-2, the V gene TRBV19, with 7 bases that match TRBD1. Trimming cost V 4 bases and J 5 bases; bases outside gene matches: 10. The CDR3 runs to 15 residues. The germline CDR1 and CDR2 sequences are LNHDA and SQIVND (reference sequence). DNA for the CDR3: TGTGCCAGTAGTACGAAACAGGGGCTCGGGTATGGCTACACCTTC. Its translation: CASSTKQGLGYGYTF.

This clonotype was counted a few times. V is TRBV20-1 and J is TRBJ1-2; unclear D gene. V gave up 0 bases and J gave up 4 bases, with 12 bases separating them. In germline, CDR1 is DFQATT, CDR2 SNEGSKA (reference sequence). The CDR3 consists of 14 residues. The CDR3 loop is CSAREIARLYGYTF. The CDR3 DNA reads TGCAGTGCTAGAGAAATTGCCCGCCTCTATGGCTACACCTTC.

The chain combines TRBV27 with TRBJ2-1; tentatively, D is TRBD2 (6 bases). Germline V gives CDR1 MNHEY, CDR2 SMNVEV (reference sequence). Deletions cut 8 bases from V and 4 bases from J, with 15 bases between. CDR3 size: 14 residues. As DNA, the CDR3 is TGTGCCAGCTCCGGGACTTCCCATTACAATGAGCAGTTCTTC. It encodes CASSGTSHYNEQFF.

This clonotype qualifies as medium-sized. The chain has TRBV11-2 and TRBJ2-1; D perhaps matches TRBD2 (6 bases). Trimming took 3 bases from V and 10 from J, leaving 7 bases between them. In germline, CDR1 is SGHAT, CDR2 FQNNGV. The CDR3 runs to 11 residues. The DNA for the CDR3 is TGTGCCAGCAGCTTGACTAGAGAGCAGTTCTTC. It is translated as CASSLTREQFF. Looking up the rest from reference TRBV11-2 and TRBJ2-1 gives the full variable domain: EAGVAQSPRYKIIEKRQSVAFWCNPISGHATLYWYQQILGQGPKLLIQFQNNGVVDDSQLPKDRFSAERLKGVDSTLKIQPAKLEDSAVYLCASSLTREQFFGPGTRLTVL.

This clonotype was counted a few times. This sequence joins TRBV28 and TRBJ2-4; D is uncertain. Per germline, CDR1 MDHEN and CDR2 SYDVKM. The length of the CDR3 is 13 residues. V lost 5 bases and J 0 bases, leaving 5 bases between the germline ends. The CDR3 loop is CASSAQAKNIQYF. DNA for the CDR3: TGTGCCAGCAGTGCGCAAGCCAAAAACATTCAGTACTTC.

This clonotype was counted at least ten times. V usage is TRBV7-8 and J usage is TRBJ2-7; D is possibly TRBD2 (6 bases). The V end lost 5 bases, the J end lost 0 bases, and 17 bases lay between the germline ends. Germline CDR1 and CDR2: SGHVS and FQNEAQ. This CDR3 region has 16 residues. The CDR3 reads CASSPYRAGTSYEQYF. As DNA, the CDR3 is TGTGCCAGCAGCCCCTACCGTGCGGGGACCTCCTACGAGCAGTACTTC.

This clonotype came up a few times. The V gene is TRBV5-1, the J gene TRBJ2-5, with D perhaps TRBD2 (6 bases). There are 13 residues in the CDR3. Trimming took off 3 bases at V and 4 bases at J, with 10 bases between the two ends. CDR1 is SGHRS, CDR2 YFSETQ, per germline. The CDR3 DNA is TGCGCCAGCAGCTCACAGACTAGAGAGACCCAGTACTTC. Its translation is CASSSQTRETQYF.

This clonotype was detected many times. The chain recombines TRBV7-8 with TRBJ1-1; 7 bases are shared with TRBD1. The V gene end was trimmed by 0 bases and the J gene end by 7 bases; junction bases not matched to a gene: 5. CDR1 SGHVS and CDR2 FQNEAQ come from the germline V gene. This CDR3 spans 14 amino acids. DNA for the CDR3: TGTGCCAGCAGCTTAGCAGGGGGCGGGGTTGAAGCTTTCTTT. The encoded protein is CASSLAGGGVEAFF.

This clonotype was detected ten times or more. The chain is built from TRBV29-1 and TRBJ2-7, with D possibly being TRBD2 (6 bases). V was clipped by 6 bases and J by 2 bases, with 11 bases between them. Germline CDR1 and CDR2: SQVTM and ANQGSEA. CDR3 length equals 12 residues. CDR3 sequence reads: CSVSGLTYEQYF. As DNA, the CDR3 is TGCAGCGTAAGCGGGCTTACCTACGAGCAGTACTTC.

Many counts were recorded for this clonotype. The chain recombines TRBV18 with TRBJ1-1; weak D call: TRBD1 (5 bases). Trimming stripped 2 bases from V and 2 bases from J, with 15 bases between. The length of the CDR3 is 16 residues. The germline gives CDR1 KGHSH, CDR2 LQKENI. DNA of the CDR3: TGTGCCAGCTCACCAACGCTCGACAGCCTTAACACTGAAGCTTTCTTT. Encoded protein: CASSPTLDSLNTEAFF.

This clonotype was observed a few times. The rearrangement joins TRBV7-9 to TRBJ1-1, with D maybe TRBD1 (6 bases). CDR3 length equals 14 residues. CDR1 and CDR2 (germline): SEHNR, FQNEAQ (reference sequence). V gave up 1 base and J gave up 5 bases, with 11 bases separating them. The CDR3 DNA reads as TGTGCCAGCAGCTTAGACAGGGTAAGAACTGAAGCTTTCTTT. Its translation is CASSLDRVRTEAFF.

The chain carries TRBV29-1 and TRBJ2-7, with D perhaps matching TRBD1 (6 bases). This CDR3 spans 14 amino acids. Germline values: CDR1 SQVTM, CDR2 ANQGSEA. V lost 7 bases and J lost 0, with 16 bases in between. Written as DNA, the CDR3 is TGCAGCGCTGGGGGCACGACTAACTCCTACGAGCAGTACTTC. It specifies CSAGGTTNSYEQYF.

In its sample, this clonotype was seen a few times. The rearrangement uses TRBV12-3 or TRBV12-4 and TRBJ2-1; 8 bases agree with TRBD2. J was trimmed by 6 bases and V by 5 bases; bases with no gene match: 12. The CDR3 is 16 amino acids. DNA of the CDR3: TGTGCCAGCAGTCCGCTCGCAGCGGGAGTAGCCAATGAGCAGTTCTTC. This sequence encodes CASSPLAAGVANEQFF.

This clonotype was detected ten times or more. The CDR3 nucleotides read TGCAGTGCTAGAGATTTTAGTAGCGGTAGCACAGATACGCAGTATTTT. It translates to CSARDFSSGSTDTQYF. The genes are TRBV20-1 and TRBJ2-3; possible D gene TRBD2, 6 bases. V was cut by 0 bases and J by 0 bases, with 13 bases left in between. The CDR3 is 16 amino acids. Germline values: CDR1 DFQATT, CDR2 SNEGSKA (reference sequence).

V and J are TRBV27 and TRBJ2-1; tentatively, D is TRBD2 (5 bases). This CDR3 is 15 amino acids long. Germline assignment: CDR1 MNHEY and CDR2 SMNVEV (reference sequence). V lost 4 bases, J lost 8 bases, and 18 bases lay in between. The CDR3 DNA reads TGTGCCAGCAGTTCTTCCCCGACGGGGATCGATGAGCAGTTCTTC. Protein product: CASSSSPTGIDEQFF.

The chain combines TRBV10-2 with TRBJ2-1; 13 bases are a match to TRBD2. CDR3 size: 16 residues. The J segment lost 5 bases and the V segment lost 4 bases, leaving 5 bases of the junction unmatched. CDR1 and CDR2 from the germline V gene are WSHSY and SAAADI. Here the CDR3 reads CASSVLLAGGNNEQFF. In DNA, the CDR3 is TGCGCCAGCAGTGTCTTACTAGCGGGAGGGAACAATGAGCAGTTCTTC.

The chain joins TRBV7-9 to TRBJ1-1, with D hard to call. The CDR3 has 12 residues. V was clipped by 1 base and J by 7 bases, with 7 bases between them. The germline gives CDR1 SEHNR, CDR2 FQNEAQ (reference sequence). The CDR3: CASSLGGIEAFF. The CDR3 region has the DNA TGTGCCAGCAGCTTAGGGGGTATTGAAGCTTTCTTT. Full variable domain (outside the CDR3, taken from reference TRBV7-9 and TRBJ1-1): DTGVSQNPRHKITKRGQNVTFRCDPISEHNRLYWYRQTLGQGPEFLTYFQNEAQLEKSRLLSDRFSAERPKGSFSTLEIQRTEQGDSAMYLCASSLGGIEAFFGQGTRLTVV.

This clonotype was observed a few times. The chain links TRBV29-1 to TRBJ2-1, with 8 bases lining up with TRBD1. Germline CDR1 reads SQVTM; CDR2 reads ANQGSEA. V gave up 4 bases and J gave up 4 bases; unmatched junction bases: 9. This CDR3 region has 15 residues. Here the CDR3 reads CSVGSSDRAYNEQFF. The CDR3 nucleotides are TGCAGCGTTGGGTCGTCGGACAGGGCTTACAATGAGCAGTTCTTC.

This clonotype was detected ten times or more. The chain joins TRBV12-3 or TRBV12-4 to TRBJ1-6; D is uncertain. V lost 3 bases and J lost 7, with 10 bases in between. This CDR3 contains 14 residues. CDR3 region: CASSLSGPNSPLHF. CDR3 nucleotide sequence: TGTGCCAGCAGTTTGAGTGGCCCAAATTCACCCCTCCACTTT.

V and J are TRBV27 and TRBJ2-7; 7 bases fit TRBD2. The germline CDR1 and CDR2 sequences are MNHEY and SMNVEV (reference sequence). V lost 3 bases, J lost 2 bases, and 10 bases stayed unmatched. This CDR3 is 16 amino acids long. CDR3 in DNA: TGTGCCAGCAGTTTTTGGGTAGCGGGCCTTCCCTACGAGCAGTACTTC. Its protein product is CASSFWVAGLPYEQYF.

This clonotype was seen at least ten times. The CDR3 bases are TGCAGTGCTAGAGATCTAGGCGGGAGTAGTTACAATGAGCAGTTCTTC. Protein product: CSARDLGGSSYNEQFF. The gene calls are TRBV20-1 and TRBJ2-1; 7 positions agree with TRBD2. CDR1 DFQATT and CDR2 SNEGSKA come from the germline V gene (reference sequence). V lost 0 bases, J lost 4 bases, and 9 bases stayed unmatched. CDR3 size: 16 residues.

This clonotype has ten or more counts. The V and J genes are TRBV2 and TRBJ2-3; 13 bases map to TRBD2. Per germline, CDR1 SNHLY and CDR2 FYNNEI. The CDR3 runs 16 residues. J gave up 2 bases and V 4 bases, and 3 bases lay outside the gene matches. The CDR3 is CASSVGLAGLTDTQYF. As DNA, the CDR3 is TGTGCCAGCAGTGTGGGACTAGCGGGACTCACAGATACGCAGTATTTT.

The rearrangement links TRBV29-1 to TRBJ2-3; TRBD2 might be the D (6 bases). V lost 4 bases, J lost 8 bases, and 13 bases lay in between. CDR3 length: 12 amino acids. Germline V gene data show CDR1 as SQVTM and CDR2 as ANQGSEA. In nucleotides, the CDR3 is TGCAGCGTTGCTAGCGAGGGAGGTACGCAGTATTTT. Amino acids: CSVASEGGTQYF.